Listed below are T cell receptor beta chains from one sample, sequenced in a study of blood T cell repertoires in COVID-19. The data were produced by immunoSEQ multiplex PCR, yet TCRdb's version contains in-frame clones alone and is incomplete. Of under 170,000 clones listed, about nine tenths were seen once; the top ten hold roughly 4.5%. What was sequenced was peripheral blood. These receptors were taken from a woman aged 60-75 years with active or convalescent COVID-19. The CDR3 runs from the conserved cysteine through the conserved F or W. D genes are given only for firm matches. Clone size appears in some rows only: once, few, many, or a class for an expanded clone.

cdr3_aa	cdr3_nt	j_call	d_call	clone_size	v_call
CASSLELAGSTGELFF	TGCGCCAGCAGCTTGGAGCTAGCGGGGTCCACCGGGGAGCTGTTTTTT	TRBJ2-2	TRBD2	.	TRBV5-1
CASRSVGGNTEAFF	TGTGCCAGTAGGTCGGTGGGGGGAAACACTGAAGCTTTCTTT	TRBJ1-1	.	.	TRBV19
CASSILRGVDTQYF	TGTGCCAGTAGTATTCTACGGGGTGTAGATACGCAGTATTTT	TRBJ2-3	.	.	TRBV19
CASSVSGNQETQYF	TGTGCCAGTAGTGTTAGCGGTAACCAAGAGACCCAGTACTTC	TRBJ2-5	.	.	TRBV19
CASSTPGQETQYF	TGTGCCAGCAGTACCCCGGGTCAAGAGACCCAGTACTTC	TRBJ2-5	.	.	TRBV28
CASSLGTGIRTGELFF	TGTGCCAGCAGCTTAGGGACAGGGATTAGGACCGGGGAGCTGTTTTTT	TRBJ2-2	TRBD1	few	TRBV11-2
CASSTKTTGTQPQHF	TGTGCCAGTAGTACGAAGACGACAGGGACTCAGCCCCAGCATTTT	TRBJ1-5	TRBD1	.	TRBV19
CATRQGVIAGELFF	TGTGCCACTAGGCAGGGGGTGATCGCCGGGGAGCTGTTTTTT	TRBJ2-2	TRBD1	few	TRBV19
CASSLDPDNEQFF	TGCGCCAGCAGCTTGGACCCAGACAATGAGCAGTTCTTC	TRBJ2-1	.	.	TRBV5-1
CASSESGQVNSPLHF	TGTGCCAGCAGTGAATCAGGACAGGTCAATTCACCCCTCCACTTT	TRBJ1-6	TRBD1	.	TRBV2
CASTFGTSVTETQYF	TGTGCCAGCACATTTGGGACTAGCGTAACAGAGACCCAGTACTTC	TRBJ2-5	TRBD2	.	TRBV6-5
CASSVQGGAKNIQYF	TGTGCCAGCAGTGTTCAGGGGGGTGCCAAAAACATTCAGTACTTC	TRBJ2-4	.	.	TRBV2
CASGTGRNEQFF	TGTGCCTCCGGGACAGGGAGAAATGAGCAGTTCTTC	TRBJ2-1	TRBD1	.	TRBV12-3/TRBV12-4
CSVDPGTGNTIYF	TGCAGCGTTGATCCAGGGACTGGAAACACCATATATTTT	TRBJ1-3	.	once	TRBV29-1
CASSQGNRGTNTEAFF	TGCGCCAGCAGCCAAGGTAACAGGGGAACGAACACTGAAGCTTTCTTT	TRBJ1-1	TRBD1	.	TRBV4-1
CSVDVGSVDTQYF	TGCAGCGTTGACGTGGGCTCGGTAGATACGCAGTATTTT	TRBJ2-3	.	once	TRBV29-1
CAYDRTGFGYTF	TGTGCATATGACAGGACAGGGTTTGGCTACACCTTC	TRBJ1-2	TRBD1	.	TRBV30
CATQQGLSGNTIYF	TGTGCCACCCAGCAGGGCCTCTCTGGAAACACCATATATTTT	TRBJ1-3	.	.	TRBV7-9
CASSMRTAATGELFF	TGTGCCAGTAGTATGCGGACAGCCGCCACCGGGGAGCTGTTTTTT	TRBJ2-2	.	.	TRBV19
CASSQKNGGEAFF	TGCGCCAGCAGCCAGAAGAATGGGGGGGAAGCTTTCTTT	TRBJ1-1	.	.	TRBV4-3
CASSQATGRNTEAFF	TGCGCCAGCAGCCAGGCGACAGGGAGGAACACTGAAGCTTTCTTT	TRBJ1-1	TRBD1	.	TRBV4-1
CASGLHMTNEKLFF	TGTGCTAGTGGCTTACACATGACTAATGAAAAACTGTTTTTT	TRBJ1-4	.	.	TRBV12-5
CAWSGLAGNEQYF	TGTGCCTGGAGTGGACTAGCGGGAAACGAGCAGTACTTC	TRBJ2-7	TRBD2	.	TRBV30
CASSPWDSATNEKLFF	TGTGCCAGCTCACCCTGGGACAGCGCAACTAATGAAAAACTGTTTTTT	TRBJ1-4	TRBD1	once	TRBV18
CASSGRTGLGGYTF	TGTGCCAGCAGCGGGCGGACAGGGCTGGGTGGCTACACCTTC	TRBJ1-2	TRBD1	.	TRBV7-8
CASSPIVSMNTGELFF	TGTGCCAGTAGTCCGATTGTGAGTATGAACACCGGGGAGCTGTTTTTT	TRBJ2-2	.	.	TRBV19
CASSPEGTSGGAVVDTQYF	TGTGCCAGCAGCCCAGAGGGGACTAGCGGGGGGGCCGTTGTAGATACGCAGTATTTT	TRBJ2-3	TRBD2	.	TRBV5-6
CAWSVGARRGYTF	TGTGCCTGGAGTGTAGGGGCCCGAAGAGGCTACACCTTC	TRBJ1-2	.	.	TRBV30
CASSSTVYQPQHF	TGTGCCAGCAGCTCGACAGTGTATCAGCCCCAGCATTTT	TRBJ1-5	.	.	TRBV5-5
CASSQVLAGGRREQFF	TGCGCCAGCAGCCAAGTTCTAGCGGGGGGGCGGAGGGAGCAGTTCTTC	TRBJ2-1	TRBD2	.	TRBV4-1
CASSLIVLAGALQETQYF	TGTGCCAGCAGCTTAATAGTGCTAGCGGGGGCCCTCCAAGAGACCCAGTACTTC	TRBJ2-5	TRBD2	.	TRBV7-2
CASSQDMQGRGYGYTF	TGCGCCAGCAGCCAAGATATGCAGGGAAGAGGCTATGGCTACACCTTC	TRBJ1-2	.	.	TRBV4-3
CASSPLGEQGNTIYF	TGTGCCAGCTCACCACTCGGGGAGCAGGGAAACACCATATATTTT	TRBJ1-3	.	.	TRBV18
CASSLGGGFSGNTIYF	TGTGCCAGCAGCTTAGGCGGAGGGTTCTCTGGAAACACCATATATTTT	TRBJ1-3	.	.	TRBV7-2
CASLTGEYNSPLHF	TGTGCCAGCCTGACAGGGGAATATAATTCACCCCTCCACTTT	TRBJ1-6	TRBD1	.	TRBV6-5
CAISARGVGNTEAFF	TGTGCCATCAGCGCCCGGGGGGTCGGGAACACTGAAGCTTTCTTT	TRBJ1-1	.	.	TRBV10-3
CASSQDRVNSPLHF	TGTGCCAGCAGCCAGGACAGGGTTAATTCACCCCTCCACTTT	TRBJ1-6	TRBD1	.	TRBV11-2
CASSPKGTGEQYF	TGTGCCAGCTCACCGAAGGGGACTGGGGAGCAGTACTTC	TRBJ2-7	.	.	TRBV18
CASAQSGTDNYGYTF	TGCGCCAGCGCACAATCCGGGACAGATAACTATGGCTACACCTTC	TRBJ1-2	TRBD1	.	TRBV4-1
CASGTRLDEQYF	TGTGCTAGTGGTACCCGCTTAGACGAGCAGTACTTC	TRBJ2-7	.	.	TRBV12-5
CASSPGTIGDGYTF	TGCGCCAGCAGCCCGGGGACTATTGGAGATGGCTACACCTTC	TRBJ1-2	.	few	TRBV4-1
CASRGRVTGELFF	TGTGCCAGCAGGGGCAGGGTGACCGGGGAGCTGTTTTTT	TRBJ2-2	.	.	TRBV12-3/TRBV12-4
CASSVDASGTGEQYF	TGTGCCAGCAGCGTAGATGCAAGTGGTACAGGCGAGCAGTACTTC	TRBJ2-7	.	.	TRBV9
CATSGFLDSREQFF	TGTGCCACCAGCGGATTCTTAGACAGCCGGGAGCAGTTCTTC	TRBJ2-1	.	once	TRBV15
CASSPPGASGGSFEQFF	TGTGCCAGCTCACCACCGGGAGCTAGCGGGGGTTCGTTTGAGCAGTTCTTC	TRBJ2-1	TRBD2	.	TRBV18
CASSIGAGLNSYEQYF	TGTGCCAGTAGTATAGGGGCCGGACTCAACTCCTACGAGCAGTACTTC	TRBJ2-7	.	.	TRBV19
CASRPPDRSYSGNTIYF	TGTGCCAGCAGACCCCCGGACAGGTCCTACTCTGGAAACACCATATATTTT	TRBJ1-3	TRBD1	.	TRBV7-9